These 22 T cell receptor beta chains originate from one sample sequenced in a study of cytomegalovirus exposure and HLA in healthy donors. With 60 Vbeta and 13 Jbeta primers, the PCR was carried out. Produced via immunoSEQ multiplex PCR; TCRdb's table is partial and in-frame only. This sample carries around 86,000 clones, 6.5% to 8% of them seen once, and the ten largest clones take 2.3%. Input material: PBMCs. The origin of the receptors is a man aged 45 to 65 in good health and CMV-seronegative.

V gene TRBV4-1 combines with J gene TRBJ2-5; D may be TRBD1 (5 bases). Trimming shortened V by 4 bases and J by 5 bases, and 20 bases separated the two germline ends. The CDR3 length is 16 residues. CDR1 and CDR2 from the germline V gene are MGHRA and YSYEKL. CDR3 in amino acids: CASSPSEQGGSETQYF. In DNA, the CDR3 is TGCGCCAGCAGCCCTTCAGAGCAGGGCGGATCGGAGACCCAGTACTTC.

The sample holds a few counts of this clone. The CDR3 protein is CASSSGDRSTYEQYF. The CDR3 DNA follows: TGTGCCAGCAGTTCCGGCGACAGGTCAACCTACGAGCAGTACTTC. This chain uses TRBV28 with TRBJ2-7; D might be TRBD1 (6 bases). Germline V CDR1 and CDR2: MDHEN, SYDVKM. The CDR3 is 15 amino acids. Trimming shortened V by 4 bases and J by 2 bases, and 15 bases separated the two germline ends. Full variable domain (outside the CDR3, taken from reference TRBV28 and TRBJ2-7): DVKVTQSSRYLVKRTGEKVFLECVQDMDHENMFWYRQDPGLGLRLIYFSYDVKMKEKGDIPEGYSVSREKKERFSLILESASTNQTSMYLCASSSGDRSTYEQYFGPGTRLTVT.

This clone turned up a few times. The chain couples TRBV28 to TRBJ2-5; D possibly corresponds to TRBD2 (7 bases). The length of the CDR3 is 13 residues. The V end lost 6 bases, the J end lost 1 base, and 9 bases lay between the germline ends. Looked up from germline, CDR1 is MDHEN and CDR2 is SYDVKM. The CDR3 sequence: CASRRGGQETQYF. The CDR3 DNA sequence: TGTGCCAGCAGAAGGGGGGGCCAAGAGACCCAGTACTTC.

This clone was recorded a few times. The chain recombines TRBV15 with TRBJ1-2; 7 bases align to TRBD1. The trim removed 2 bases at V and 7 bases at J, leaving 10 bases unmatched. Looked up from germline, CDR1 is LNHNV and CDR2 is YYDKDF (reference sequence). There are 15 residues in the CDR3. CDR3 protein: CATSRPGTVSSGYTF. CDR3 coding DNA: TGTGCCACCAGCAGACCGGGGACAGTTTCGTCTGGCTACACCTTC. The full variable domain, its missing parts supplied by reference TRBV15 and TRBJ1-2, is DAMVIQNPRYQVTQFGKPVTLSCSQTLNHNVMYWYQQKSSQAPKLLFHYYDKDFNNEADTPDNFQSRRPNTSFCFLDIRSPGLGDTAMYLCATSRPGTVSSGYTFGSGTRLTVV.

This clone was recorded once. The CDR3: CASSTFEPTGSSPLHF. As DNA, the CDR3 is TGTGCCAGTAGTACTTTCGAGCCCACGGGAAGTTCACCCCTCCACTTT. The chain carries TRBV19 and TRBJ1-6; D is unresolved. The CDR3 totals 16 residues. The germline CDR1 and CDR2 sequences are LNHDA and SQIVND (reference sequence). Trimming stripped 4 bases from V and 9 bases from J, with 19 bases between. Supplemented by reference TRBV19 and TRBJ1-6, the full variable domain reads DGGITQSPKYLFRKEGQNVTLSCEQNLNHDAMYWYRQDPGQGLRLIYYSQIVNDFQKGDIAEGYSVSREKKESFPLTVTSAQKNPTAFYLCASSTFEPTGSSPLHFGNGTRLTVT.

The rearrangement uses TRBV10-1 and TRBJ1-4, with no clear D. Looked up from germline, CDR1 is WNHNN and CDR2 is SYGVQD (reference sequence). This CDR3 is 12 amino acids long. The V end lost 5 bases, the J end lost 8 bases, and 9 bases lay between the germline ends. The CDR3 here is CASSRDGEKLFF. The CDR3 DNA follows: TGCGCCAGCAGTAGAGACGGGGAAAAACTGTTTTTT.

This clone was observed a handful of times. V usage is TRBV6-5 and J usage is TRBJ1-4; possible D gene TRBD1, 5 bases. Trimming took 10 bases from V and 8 from J, leaving 20 bases between them. CDR1 is MNHEY, CDR2 SVGAGI, per germline. CDR3 size: 14 residues. The CDR3 sequence is CATSPQGGGEKLFF. The CDR3 DNA reads as TGTGCCACCTCCCCTCAGGGAGGAGGAGAAAAACTGTTTTTT.

The V and J genes are TRBV5-4 and TRBJ1-6; D may be TRBD1 (6 bases). Germline V gene sequence: CDR1 SGHNT, CDR2 YYREEE (reference sequence). The V and J ends lost 4 bases and 8 bases respectively, with 19 bases between them. The CDR3 runs to 16 residues. The CDR3, as DNA: TGTGCCAGCAGCCATCGTACGGCAGGGGTGTATTCACCCCTCCACTTT. Translation gives CASSHRTAGVYSPLHF.

The CDR3 region is CASSLGLVEDTQYF. DNA for the CDR3: TGTGCCAGCAGCTTAGGGCTAGTCGAGGATACGCAGTATTTT. The gene calls are TRBV7-2 and TRBJ2-3; no firm D call. Trimming left V 1 base short and J 6 bases short, with 11 bases between. CDR3 length equals 14 residues. The germline V gene encodes CDR1 SGHTA and CDR2 FQGNSA.

This clone came up a few times. The gene calls are TRBV6-5 and TRBJ2-7; 10 bases line up with TRBD2. With 2 bases clipped from V and 1 base from J, the junction kept 2 bases outside the gene matches. In germline, CDR1 is MNHEY, CDR2 SVGAGI. The CDR3 loop spans 15 amino acids. The CDR3 spells CASSYQLAGSYEQYF. The CDR3 region has the DNA TGTGCCAGCAGTTACCAACTAGCGGGGTCCTACGAGCAGTACTTC.

This clone was detected a few times. The rearrangement joins TRBV5-1 to TRBJ1-6; 9 bases are shared with TRBD1. Trimming removed 2 bases from V and 5 bases from J; junction bases left unmatched: 5. CDR1 SGHRS and CDR2 YFSETQ come from the germline V gene. CDR3 length: 16 residues. The DNA for the CDR3 is TGCGCCAGCAGCTTCTCCGGACAGGGGAATAATTCACCCCTCCACTTT. Its protein product is CASSFSGQGNNSPLHF.

This clone has a handful of counts. The chain links TRBV30 to TRBJ2-5, with 8 bases matching TRBD2. Germline CDR1 and CDR2: GTSNPN and SVGIG (reference sequence). Trimming at V came to 5 bases and at J to 4 bases, leaving 6 bases not matched to a gene. The length of the CDR3 is 13 residues. The CDR3 region has the DNA TGTGCCTGGTCAAGCGGGAGTGGAGAGACCCAGTACTTC. Translating it yields CAWSSGSGETQYF.

CDR3 coding DNA: TGTGCCAGCAGTGTCACAGGGGGTGGCTACACCTTC. It specifies CASSVTGGGYTF. The chain employs TRBV28 and TRBJ1-2; 8 bases map to TRBD1. Germline V gives CDR1 MDHEN, CDR2 SYDVKM. This CDR3 has 12 residues. V shed 5 bases, J shed 7 bases, and the junction held 3 bases outside the gene matches.

V usage is TRBV6-5 and J usage is TRBJ2-1; 8 bases line up with TRBD2. Germline CDR1 MNHEY, CDR2 SVGAGI. V shed 2 bases and J 2 bases; nucleotides not matched to a gene: 5. The CDR3 is made up of 16 amino acids. CDR3 in amino acids: CASSYVGTRTYNEQFF. The CDR3 DNA reads as TGTGCCAGCAGTTACGTAGGGACTAGAACCTACAATGAGCAGTTCTTC.

This clone occurred a few times. The chain is built from TRBV4-3 and TRBJ2-6; D is uncertain. CDR3 size: 14 residues. CDR1 and CDR2 (germline): LGHNA, YSLEER. Trimming removed 0 bases from V and 2 bases from J, with 2 bases in between. CDR3 in amino acids: CASSQDTGANVLTF. DNA of the CDR3: TGCGCCAGCAGCCAAGACACTGGGGCCAACGTCCTGACTTTC.

This chain uses TRBV7-9 with TRBJ2-7, with D possibly being TRBD2 (7 bases). The CDR3 loop spans 14 amino acids. Between the trimmed V and J ends, which lost 3 bases and 4 bases, there was a span of 13 bases. Germline CDR1 SEHNR, CDR2 FQNEAQ (reference sequence). CDR3 loop: CASSFGGGLYEQYF. CDR3 bases: TGTGCCAGCAGCTTTGGGGGGGGGCTTTACGAGCAGTACTTC.

This clone appeared a few times. This sequence joins TRBV7-9 and TRBJ1-6; TRBD1 matches at 7 bases. Trimming at V came to 5 bases and at J to 10 bases, leaving 11 bases not matched to a gene. CDR3 size: 15 residues. The V gene's germline CDR1 is SEHNR and CDR2 FQNEAQ (reference sequence). The CDR3 loop reads CASSPTTGKNSPLHF. The CDR3 region has the DNA TGTGCCAGCAGCCCAACGACAGGGAAAAACTCACCCCTCCACTTT.

In this sample, this clone turned up a few times. CDR3 region: CASSLLDRVNQPQHF. CDR3 bases: TGTGCCAGCAGCTTACTGGACAGGGTGAATCAGCCCCAGCATTTT. The chain is built from TRBV7-8 and TRBJ1-5; 8 nucleotides match TRBD1. The CDR3 has 15 amino acids. From germline, CDR1 is SGHVS and CDR2 FQNEAQ. Germline trimming cut 2 bases from V and 4 bases from J; bases unmatched to any gene: 4.

This clone was seen more than once but under ten times. The gene calls are TRBV11-2 and TRBJ2-5; a weak D match, TRBD2 (6 bases). This CDR3 comprises 15 residues. CDR1 is SGHAT, CDR2 FQNNGV, per germline. The V end lost 8 bases, the J end lost 2 bases, and 18 bases lay between the germline ends. This chain's CDR3 is CASGIGGAGQETQYF. CDR3 sequence (DNA): TGTGCCAGCGGGATCGGCGGGGCAGGGCAAGAGACCCAGTACTTC.

The chain has TRBV6-1 and TRBJ2-1; 11 nucleotides match TRBD2. V lost 6 bases to trimming and J lost 4 bases; unmatched junction nucleotides: 5. Germline loops: CDR1 MNHNS, CDR2 SASEGT. The CDR3 is 15 residues long. CDR3 amino acids: CASSQGLADYNEQFF. CDR3 sequence (DNA): TGTGCCAGCAGCCAGGGACTAGCGGATTACAATGAGCAGTTCTTC.

This clone was found a few times. CDR3 sequence: CASSRTGDEQYF. The DNA for the CDR3 is TGTGCCAGCAGTAGAACAGGGGACGAGCAGTACTTC. The chain couples TRBV2 to TRBJ2-7; TRBD1 matches 7 bases. The CDR3 sequence is 12 residues long. V trimming: 5 bases; J trimming: 5 bases; junction bases outside the gene matches: 3. CDR1 is SNHLY and CDR2 is FYNNEI in the germline V gene.

The rearrangement joins TRBV28 to TRBJ2-5; 7 bases align to TRBD2. V dropped 11 bases and J dropped 5; count of bases not matched to a gene: 5. Germline lookup yields CDR1 MDHEN and CDR2 SYDVKM. The CDR3 loop spans 11 amino acids. CDR3 in DNA: TGTGCCTGGGGGGGAGAGGAGACCCAGTACTTC. It translates to CAWGGEETQYF.